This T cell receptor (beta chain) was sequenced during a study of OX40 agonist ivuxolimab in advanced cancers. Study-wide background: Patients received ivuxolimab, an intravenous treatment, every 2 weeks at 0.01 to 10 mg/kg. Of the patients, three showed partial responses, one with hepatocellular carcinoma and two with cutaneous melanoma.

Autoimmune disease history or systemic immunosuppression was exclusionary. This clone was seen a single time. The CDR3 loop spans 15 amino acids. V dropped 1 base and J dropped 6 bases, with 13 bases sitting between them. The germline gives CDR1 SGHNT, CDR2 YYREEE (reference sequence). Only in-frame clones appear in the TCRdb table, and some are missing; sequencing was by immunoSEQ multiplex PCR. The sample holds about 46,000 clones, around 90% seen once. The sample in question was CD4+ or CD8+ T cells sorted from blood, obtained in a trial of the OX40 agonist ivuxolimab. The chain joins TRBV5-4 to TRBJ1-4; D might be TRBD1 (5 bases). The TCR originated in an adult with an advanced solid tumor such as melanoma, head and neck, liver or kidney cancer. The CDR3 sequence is CASSLPGQGDEKLFF. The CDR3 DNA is TGTGCCAGCAGCTTGCCGGGGCAGGGAGATGAAAAACTGTTTTTT.